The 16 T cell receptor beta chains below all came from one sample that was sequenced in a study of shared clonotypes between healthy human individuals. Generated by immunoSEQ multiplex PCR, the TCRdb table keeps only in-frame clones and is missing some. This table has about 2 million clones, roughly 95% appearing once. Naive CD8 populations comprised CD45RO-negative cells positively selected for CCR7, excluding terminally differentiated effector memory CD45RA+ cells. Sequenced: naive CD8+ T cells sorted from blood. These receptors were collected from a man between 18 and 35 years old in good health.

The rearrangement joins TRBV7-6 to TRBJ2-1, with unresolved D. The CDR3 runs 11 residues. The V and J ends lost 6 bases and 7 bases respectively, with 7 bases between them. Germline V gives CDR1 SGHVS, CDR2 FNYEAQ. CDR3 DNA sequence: TGTGCCAGCAGATACGGAAATGAGCAGTTCTTC. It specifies CASRYGNEQFF.

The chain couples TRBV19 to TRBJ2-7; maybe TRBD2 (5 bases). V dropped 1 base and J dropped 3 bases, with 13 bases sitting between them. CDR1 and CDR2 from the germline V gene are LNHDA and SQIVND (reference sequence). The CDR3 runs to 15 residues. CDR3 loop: CASSIAASNYYEQYF. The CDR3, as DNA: TGTGCCAGTAGTATAGCCGCTAGCAACTACTACGAGCAGTACTTC. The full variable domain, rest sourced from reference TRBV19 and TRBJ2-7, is DGGITQSPKYLFRKEGQNVTLSCEQNLNHDAMYWYRQDPGQGLRLIYYSQIVNDFQKGDIAEGYSVSREKKESFPLTVTSAQKNPTAFYLCASSIAASNYYEQYFGPGTRLTVT.

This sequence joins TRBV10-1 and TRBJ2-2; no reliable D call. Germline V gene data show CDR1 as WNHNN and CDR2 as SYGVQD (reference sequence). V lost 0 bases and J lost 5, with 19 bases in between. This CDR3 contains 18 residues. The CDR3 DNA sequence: TGCGCCAGCAGTGAGTCGATCGCCGGCGGCGCTCAAACCGGGGAGCTGTTTTTT. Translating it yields CASSESIAGGAQTGELFF.

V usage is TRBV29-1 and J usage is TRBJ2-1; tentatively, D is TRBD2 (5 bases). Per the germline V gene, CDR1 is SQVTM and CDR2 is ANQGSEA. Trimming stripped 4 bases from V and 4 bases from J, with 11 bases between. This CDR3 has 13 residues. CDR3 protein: CSVVRADYNEQFF. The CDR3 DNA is TGCAGCGTTGTGAGGGCAGATTACAATGAGCAGTTCTTC.

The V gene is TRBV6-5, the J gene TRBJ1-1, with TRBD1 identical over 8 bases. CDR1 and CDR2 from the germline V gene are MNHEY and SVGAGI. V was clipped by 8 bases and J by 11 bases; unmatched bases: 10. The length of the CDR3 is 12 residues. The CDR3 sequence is CASLTGGSRAFF. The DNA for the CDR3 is TGTGCCAGCCTCACAGGGGGGAGTAGGGCTTTCTTT.

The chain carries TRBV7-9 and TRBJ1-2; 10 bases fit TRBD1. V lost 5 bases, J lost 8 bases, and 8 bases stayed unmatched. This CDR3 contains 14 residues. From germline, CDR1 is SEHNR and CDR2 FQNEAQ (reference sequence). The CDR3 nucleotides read TGTGCCAGCAGCGCGGCCGGGACAGGGGTGGGCTACACCTTC. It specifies CASSAAGTGVGYTF.

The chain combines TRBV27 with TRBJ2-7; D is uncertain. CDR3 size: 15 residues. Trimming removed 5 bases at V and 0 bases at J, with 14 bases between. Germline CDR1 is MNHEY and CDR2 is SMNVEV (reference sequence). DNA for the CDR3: TGTGCCAGCAGTGTTGACGGGTGGAACTCCTACGAGCAGTACTTC. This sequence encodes CASSVDGWNSYEQYF.

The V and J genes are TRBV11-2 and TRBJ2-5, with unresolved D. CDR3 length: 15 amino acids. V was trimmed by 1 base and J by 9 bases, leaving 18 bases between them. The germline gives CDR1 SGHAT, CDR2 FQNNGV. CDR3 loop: CASSLGRNTLVAQYF. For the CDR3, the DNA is TGTGCCAGCAGCTTAGGCAGGAATACGCTCGTGGCCCAGTACTTC.

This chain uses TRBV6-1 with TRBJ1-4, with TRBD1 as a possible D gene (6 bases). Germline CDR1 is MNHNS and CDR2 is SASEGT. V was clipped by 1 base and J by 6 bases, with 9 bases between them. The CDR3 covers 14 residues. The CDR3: CASSEEGEYEKLFF. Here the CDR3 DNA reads TGTGCCAGCAGTGAAGAGGGGGAGTATGAAAAACTGTTTTTT.

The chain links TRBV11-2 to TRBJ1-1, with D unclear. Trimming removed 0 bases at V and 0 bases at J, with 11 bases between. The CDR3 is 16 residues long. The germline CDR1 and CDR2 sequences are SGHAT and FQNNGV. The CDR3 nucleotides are TGTGCCAGCAGCTTAGAGGCCCCTGGCGTGAACACTGAAGCTTTCTTT. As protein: CASSLEAPGVNTEAFF.

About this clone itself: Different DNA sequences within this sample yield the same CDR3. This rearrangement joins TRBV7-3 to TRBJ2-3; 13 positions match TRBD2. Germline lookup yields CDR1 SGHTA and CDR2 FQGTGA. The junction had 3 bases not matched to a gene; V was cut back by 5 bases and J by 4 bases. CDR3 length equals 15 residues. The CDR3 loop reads CASSPGLAGSDTQYF. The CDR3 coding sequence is TGTGCCAGCAGCCCGGGACTAGCGGGGTCAGATACGCAGTATTTT.

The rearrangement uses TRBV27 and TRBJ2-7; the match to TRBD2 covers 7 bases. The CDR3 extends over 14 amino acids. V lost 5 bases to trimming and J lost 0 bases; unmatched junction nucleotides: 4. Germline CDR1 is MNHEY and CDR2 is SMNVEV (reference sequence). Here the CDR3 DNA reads TGTGCCAGCAGTGCTAGCGGTAGCTCCTACGAGCAGTACTTC. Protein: CASSASGSSYEQYF.

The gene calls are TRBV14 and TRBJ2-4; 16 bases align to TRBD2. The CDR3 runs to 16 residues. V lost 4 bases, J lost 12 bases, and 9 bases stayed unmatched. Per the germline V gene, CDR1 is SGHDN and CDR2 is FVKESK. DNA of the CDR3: TGTGCCAGCAGCCCCACGGGACTAGCGGGGGGGCGGTATCAGTACTTC. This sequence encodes CASSPTGLAGGRYQYF.

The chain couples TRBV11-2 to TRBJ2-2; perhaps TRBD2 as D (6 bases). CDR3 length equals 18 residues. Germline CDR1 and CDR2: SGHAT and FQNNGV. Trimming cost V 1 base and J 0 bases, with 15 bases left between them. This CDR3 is CASSLAPGWGANTGELFF. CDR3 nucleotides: TGTGCCAGCAGCTTAGCCCCGGGTTGGGGGGCGAACACCGGGGAGCTGTTTTTT.

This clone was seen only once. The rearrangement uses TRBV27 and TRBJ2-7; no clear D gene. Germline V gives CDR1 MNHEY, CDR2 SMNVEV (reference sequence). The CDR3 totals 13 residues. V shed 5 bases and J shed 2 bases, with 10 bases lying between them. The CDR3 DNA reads TGTGCCAGCAGTCCCCAGCGTACCTACGAGCAGTACTTC. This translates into CASSPQRTYEQYF.

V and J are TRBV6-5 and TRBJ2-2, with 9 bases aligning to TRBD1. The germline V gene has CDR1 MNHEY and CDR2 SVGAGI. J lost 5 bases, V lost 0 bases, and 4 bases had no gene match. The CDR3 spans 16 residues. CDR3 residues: CASSYSTTGGTGELFF. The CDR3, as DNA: TGTGCCAGCAGTTACTCGACGACAGGGGGGACCGGGGAGCTGTTTTTT.